This record concerns one T cell receptor beta chain sequence. Sequencing was performed with immunoSEQ multiplex PCR; in TCRdb, only in-frame clones are kept and a portion is missing. This sample has around 80,000 clones; 87% occur once, and the top ten carry 0.3% to 0.4%. The ends were cut back, 1 base at V and 4 bases at J, with 12 bases in the middle. In germline, CDR1 is SGHDT, CDR2 YYEEEE. The CDR3 covers 15 residues. These data come from a study of OX40 agonist ivuxolimab in advanced cancers. Study as a whole: Head and neck, renal cell, melanoma or hepatocellular carcinoma were the cancers that dose-escalation patients had.

V is TRBV5-6 and J is TRBJ1-3; D is undetermined. The TCR originated in an adult with an advanced solid tumor such as melanoma, head and neck, liver or kidney cancer. Sequencing used CD4+ or CD8+ T cells sorted from blood, obtained in a trial of the OX40 agonist ivuxolimab. The CDR3 nucleotides read TGTGCCAGCAGCTTGCCGGAGGGAACGGGAAACACCATATATTTT. The encoded protein is CASSLPEGTGNTIYF.